This passage covers 23 T cell receptor beta chains from one sample sequenced in a study of CD8 T cells in ankylosing spondylitis (dated by TCRdb to about 2017). These TCRs' antigens remain unknown. Library preparation was by 5' RACE. Sequencing instrument: Illumina HiSeq 2500. TCRdb redid the processing of the public reads, applying fastp at Q25 and MiXCR, and retained in-frame beta chains. Under each unique CDR3 protein, matching rows form one entry showing the most common genes and DNA. A total of approximately 520,000 distinct CDR3 sequences appear in this sample, about 5.4% of them only once. Together, the top ten hold around 3.5% of the sample. The paper as a whole reports these results and caveats: Blood from ankylosing spondylitis patients appeared to be characterized by a TCR beta motif made up of under ten highly homologous amino acid variants.

Sequenced material: blood, either unsorted or a sorted T cell fraction (not recorded which). The receptor source for this set is a male donor with ankylosing spondylitis.

This clonotype was found many times. The CDR3 region is CASSVQGASGNTIYF. The CDR3 DNA follows: TGTGCCAGCAGCGTACAGGGGGCATCTGGAAACACCATATATTTT. The rearrangement joins TRBV7-8 to TRBJ1-3; 9 bases line up with TRBD1. Germline loops: CDR1 SGHVS, CDR2 FQNEAQ. The V gene end was trimmed by 5 bases and the J gene end by 1 base; junction bases not matched to a gene: 3. The CDR3 spans 15 residues.

Ten or more counts support this clonotype. The genes are TRBV4-3 and TRBJ2-7, with a weak D call TRBD2 (5 bases). The V gene lost 1 base and the J gene lost 3 bases, with 16 bases spanning the gap. Germline CDR1 is LGHNA and CDR2 is YSLEER. This CDR3 is 16 amino acids long. The CDR3 here is CASSQGTSGMFYEQYF. CDR3 DNA: TGCGCCAGCAGCCAAGGAACTTCGGGGATGTTCTACGAGCAGTACTTC.

Many counts were recorded for this clonotype. This sequence joins TRBV5-1 and TRBJ1-5; 7 bases are shared with TRBD1. The CDR3 covers 14 residues. Trimming took 1 base from V and 6 from J; bases not matched to a gene: 4. Germline-derived CDR1 and CDR2 are SGHRS and YFSETQ. The CDR3 sequence: CASSLTGEGQPQHF. The CDR3 DNA follows: TGCGCCAGCAGCTTGACAGGGGAGGGTCAGCCCCAGCATTTT. The full variable domain, its missing parts supplied by reference TRBV5-1 and TRBJ1-5, is KAGVTQTPRYLIKTRGQQVTLSCSPISGHRSVSWYQQTPGQGLQFLFEYFSETQRNKGNFPGRFSGRQFSNSRSEMNVSTLELGDSALYLCASSLTGEGQPQHFGDGTRLSIL.

In this sample, this clonotype turned up many times. The chain combines TRBV7-2 with TRBJ2-5; 9 nucleotides line up with TRBD1. V lost 1 base to trimming and J lost 4 bases; unmatched junction nucleotides: 7. Germline V gene sequence: CDR1 SGHTA, CDR2 FQGNSA. This CDR3 has 16 amino acids. The CDR3 coding sequence is TGTGCCAGCAGCTTAGTTGGGACAGGGATGGCAGAGACCCAGTACTTC. Translated, it gives CASSLVGTGMAETQYF. Looking up the rest from reference TRBV7-2 and TRBJ2-5 gives the full variable domain: GAGVSQSPSNKVTEKGKDVELRCDPISGHTALYWYRQSLGQGLEFLIYFQGNSAPDKSGLPSDRFSAERTGGSVSTLTIQRTQQEDSAVYLCASSLVGTGMAETQYFGPGTRLLVL.

Many counts were recorded for this clonotype. V is TRBV5-1 and J is TRBJ2-7; TRBD2 matches 10 bases. Trimming at V came to 4 bases and at J to 2 bases, leaving 6 bases not matched to a gene. CDR1 and CDR2 from the germline V gene are SGHRS and YFSETQ. The CDR3 contains 15 residues. The CDR3 coding sequence is TGCGCCAGCAGCCCGAGACTAGCGGGCACCTACGAGCAGTACTTC. Its translation is CASSPRLAGTYEQYF. The complete variable domain, with remaining parts taken from reference TRBV5-1 and TRBJ2-7, reads KAGVTQTPRYLIKTRGQQVTLSCSPISGHRSVSWYQQTPGQGLQFLFEYFSETQRNKGNFPGRFSGRQFSNSRSEMNVSTLELGDSALYLCASSPRLAGTYEQYFGPGTRLTVT.

This clonotype showed up many times. The rearrangement uses TRBV12-3 or TRBV12-4 and TRBJ2-5, with TRBD2 matching 10 bases. This CDR3 comprises 14 residues. Trimming took 6 bases from V and 4 from J; bases not matched to a gene: 5. This CDR3 reads CASRSGTSVETQYF. As DNA, the CDR3 is TGTGCCAGCAGATCCGGGACTAGCGTAGAGACCCAGTACTTC.

This clonotype occurred many times. V and J are TRBV5-5 and TRBJ1-2; tentative D call: TRBD1 (6 bases). This CDR3 is built from 15 residues. Trimming took 0 bases from V and 4 from J, leaving 13 bases between them. Germline V gene sequence: CDR1 SGHKS, CDR2 YYEKEE (reference sequence). The CDR3: CASSLALGGGYGYTF. The CDR3, as DNA: TGTGCCAGCAGCTTGGCGCTAGGGGGGGGCTATGGCTACACCTTC.

This clonotype was seen at least ten times. This chain joins TRBV18 and TRBJ2-1; 9 bases fit TRBD1. The CDR3 loop spans 15 amino acids. Germline values: CDR1 KGHSH, CDR2 LQKENI. With 3 bases clipped from V and 5 bases from J, the junction kept 5 bases outside the gene matches. The CDR3 here is CASSPDRGVNNEQFF. DNA for the CDR3: TGTGCCAGCTCACCGGACAGGGGAGTAAACAATGAGCAGTTCTTC.

This clonotype was counted a few times. The CDR3 loop reads CMIRGRAGYTF. The CDR3 DNA reads TGCATGATCAGGGGGCGGGCTGGCTACACCTTC. This chain uses TRBV20-1 with TRBJ1-2; TRBD1 aligns across 8 bases. The CDR3 extends over 11 amino acids. Germline loops: CDR1 DFQATT, CDR2 SNEGSKA (reference sequence).

This clonotype has a count of ten or more. The DNA for the CDR3 is TGTGCCAGCAGCTACTATCCGAGCAGGAGCACAGATACGCAGTATTTT. Translated, it gives CASSYYPSRSTDTQYF. V usage is TRBV7-9 and J usage is TRBJ2-3; D is undetermined. CDR1 is SEHNR, CDR2 FQNEAQ, per germline (reference sequence). Deletions cut 4 bases from V and 0 bases from J, with 14 bases between. This CDR3 comprises 16 residues.

This clonotype was seen at least ten times. The chain recombines TRBV6-5 with TRBJ1-5, with D uncertain. V was clipped by 2 bases and J by 6 bases, with 11 bases between them. This CDR3 is 14 amino acids long. Per germline, CDR1 MNHEY and CDR2 SVGAGI. CDR3 region: CASSYPRDGQPQHF. DNA of the CDR3: TGTGCCAGCAGTTACCCCCGAGACGGTCAGCCCCAGCATTTT.

This clonotype was found many times. The CDR3 DNA is TGTGCCAGCACCTTCGGACAGGTTAATCAGCCCCAGCATTTT. It codes for CASTFGQVNQPQHF. The rearrangement uses TRBV12-3 or TRBV12-4 and TRBJ1-5; 7 bases align to TRBD1. The length of the CDR3 is 14 residues. J was trimmed by 4 bases and V by 7 bases; bases with no gene match: 7.

This clonotype came up many times. This chain links TRBV24-1 with TRBJ2-1, with D uncertain. V lost 3 bases to trimming and J lost 5 bases, with 7 bases between them. Germline-derived CDR1 and CDR2 are KGHDR and SFDVKD. The CDR3 has 13 residues. CDR3 sequence: CATSDMPNNEQFF. In DNA, the CDR3 is TGTGCCACCAGTGATATGCCGAACAATGAGCAGTTCTTC.

This clonotype was detected ten times or more. V is TRBV6-1 and J is TRBJ2-7; possibly TRBD1 or TRBD2 for D (6 bases each). The CDR3 spans 13 residues. The germline CDR1 and CDR2 sequences are MNHNS and SASEGT. The V and J ends lost 7 bases and 3 bases respectively, with 13 bases between them. CDR3 residues: CASMRGAHYEQYF. DNA for the CDR3: TGTGCCAGCATGAGGGGGGCGCACTACGAGCAGTACTTC.

This clonotype was picked up many times. The chain recombines TRBV7-2 with TRBJ2-3, with D perhaps TRBD1 or TRBD2 (5 bases each). Germline V gives CDR1 SGHTA, CDR2 FQGNSA. The ends were cut back, 1 base at V and 0 bases at J, with 11 bases in the middle. This CDR3 has 16 residues. CDR3 coding DNA: TGTGCCAGCAGCTTAGTACAGTGGGGGAGCACAGATACGCAGTATTTT. Its translation: CASSLVQWGSTDTQYF.

This clonotype was seen repeatedly, ten times or more. This chain connects TRBV20-1 to TRBJ2-5; tentatively, D is TRBD1 (5 bases). CDR3 size: 13 residues. The germline gives CDR1 DFQATT, CDR2 SNEGSKA (reference sequence). The V end was cut by 5 bases, the J end by 5 bases, with 15 bases between. In DNA, the CDR3 is TGCAGTGCTCAACAGGCTTTCCTCGAGACCCAGTACTTC. It is translated as CSAQQAFLETQYF.

This clonotype was found many times. This chain uses TRBV20-1 with TRBJ2-1; no reliable D call. Germline CDR1 reads DFQATT; CDR2 reads SNEGSKA (reference sequence). V lost 0 bases and J 6 bases, leaving 6 bases between the germline ends. CDR3 size: 12 residues. CDR3 loop: CSAREWANEQFF. The CDR3 DNA is TGCAGTGCTAGAGAGTGGGCCAATGAGCAGTTCTTC.

The sample holds many counts of this clonotype. This chain joins TRBV5-1 and TRBJ2-1, with a weak D call TRBD1 (5 bases). From germline, CDR1 is SGHRS and CDR2 YFSETQ. This CDR3 contains 17 residues. Trimming shortened V by 0 bases and J by 7 bases, and 20 bases separated the two germline ends. The CDR3 sequence is CASSLEPAGPSGNEQFF. In nucleotides, the CDR3 is TGCGCCAGCAGCTTGGAACCAGCAGGGCCCTCTGGAAATGAGCAGTTCTTC. Full variable domain (missing parts from reference TRBV5-1 and TRBJ2-1): KAGVTQTPRYLIKTRGQQVTLSCSPISGHRSVSWYQQTPGQGLQFLFEYFSETQRNKGNFPGRFSGRQFSNSRSEMNVSTLELGDSALYLCASSLEPAGPSGNEQFFGPGTRLTVL.

At least ten counts were recorded for this clonotype. The chain links TRBV7-9 to TRBJ2-5, with TRBD2 matching over 8 bases. Trimming removed 2 bases from V and 9 bases from J; junction bases left unmatched: 11. This CDR3 contains 15 residues. CDR1 SEHNR and CDR2 FQNEAQ come from the germline V gene (reference sequence). CDR3 loop: CASSLRGGSERAQYF. The CDR3 nucleotides are TGTGCCAGCAGCTTACGCGGGGGGTCCGAAAGGGCCCAGTACTTC.

This clonotype came up many times. The chain combines TRBV4-3 with TRBJ2-1; possibly TRBD2 for D (6 bases). In germline, CDR1 is LGHNA, CDR2 YSLEER. The CDR3 spans 12 residues. Trimming took off 4 bases at V and 14 bases at J, with 15 bases between the two ends. The CDR3 loop reads CASSPTGGIKFF. Written as DNA, the CDR3 is TGCGCCAGCAGCCCCACTGGGGGGATCAAGTTCTTC.

This clonotype was seen ten or more times. V gene TRBV9 combines with J gene TRBJ1-6; 10 nucleotides align to TRBD1. Germline CDR1 and CDR2: SGDLS and YYNGEE. Trimming at V came to 4 bases and at J to 11 bases, leaving 6 bases not matched to a gene. The CDR3 runs 14 residues. CDR3 DNA: TGTGCCAGCAGCAAGGGACAGGGGACAACACCCCTCCACTTT. Its translation: CASSKGQGTTPLHF. Full variable domain (remainder filled in from reference TRBV9 and TRBJ1-6): DSGVTQTPKHLITATGQRVTLRCSPRSGDLSVYWYQQSLDQGLQFLIQYYNGEERAKGNILERFSAQQFPDLHSELNLSSLELGDSALYFCASSKGQGTTPLHFGNGTRLTVT.

This clonotype was observed many times. This chain joins TRBV5-1 and TRBJ1-5, with D unresolved. The germline gives CDR1 SGHRS, CDR2 YFSETQ. Trimming cost V 4 bases and J 0 bases, with 14 bases left between them. This CDR3 comprises 16 residues. Here the CDR3 DNA reads TGCGCCAGCAGCCTCCCTTGCTATAATAGCAATCAGCCCCAGCATTTT. It encodes CASSLPCYNSNQPQHF.

This clonotype was seen many times. The genes are TRBV5-5 and TRBJ2-7; D is ambiguous. The CDR3 length is 15 residues. V was shortened by 2 bases and J by 5 bases, with 17 bases between the two germline ends. From germline, CDR1 is SGHKS and CDR2 YYEKEE (reference sequence). CDR3 in amino acids: CASSFFDMSKNEQYF. In DNA form, the CDR3 reads TGTGCCAGCAGCTTTTTTGACATGTCGAAAAACGAGCAGTACTTC.